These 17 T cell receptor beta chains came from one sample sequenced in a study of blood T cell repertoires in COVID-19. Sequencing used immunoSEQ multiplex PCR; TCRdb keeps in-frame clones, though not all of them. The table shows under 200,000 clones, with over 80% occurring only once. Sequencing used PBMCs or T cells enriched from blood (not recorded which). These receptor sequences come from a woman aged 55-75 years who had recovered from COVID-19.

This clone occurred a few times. CDR3 nucleotide sequence: TGTGCCAGTAGTATAGGAGGGGGCGGCACTGAAGCTTTCTTT. Its translation is CASSIGGGGTEAFF. The chain joins TRBV19 to TRBJ1-1, with 7 bases identical to TRBD1. Trimming removed 1 base from V and 4 bases from J; junction bases left unmatched: 3. The CDR3 extends over 14 amino acids. Per germline, CDR1 LNHDA and CDR2 SQIVND (reference sequence).

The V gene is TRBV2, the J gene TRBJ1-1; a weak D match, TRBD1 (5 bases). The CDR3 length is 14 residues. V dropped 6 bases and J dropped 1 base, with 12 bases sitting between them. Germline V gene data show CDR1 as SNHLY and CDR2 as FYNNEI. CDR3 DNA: TGTGCCAGCAGGAGGGGAGGGTGGAACACTGAAGCTTTCTTT. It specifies CASRRGGWNTEAFF.

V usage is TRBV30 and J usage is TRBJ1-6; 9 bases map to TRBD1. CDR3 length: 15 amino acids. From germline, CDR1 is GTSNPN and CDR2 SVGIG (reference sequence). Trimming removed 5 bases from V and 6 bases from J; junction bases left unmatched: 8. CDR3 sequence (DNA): TGTGCCTGGGGGACAGGGAGGCGGGTTAATTCACCCCTCCACTTT. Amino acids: CAWGTGRRVNSPLHF.

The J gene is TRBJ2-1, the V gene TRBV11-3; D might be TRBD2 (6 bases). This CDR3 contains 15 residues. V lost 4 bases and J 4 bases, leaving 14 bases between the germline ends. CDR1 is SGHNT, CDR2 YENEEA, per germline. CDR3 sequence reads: CASSWTTGVYNEQFF. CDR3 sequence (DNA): TGTGCCAGCAGCTGGACCACGGGGGTTTACAATGAGCAGTTCTTC.

The DNA of the CDR3 is TGTGCCAGCAGTCAACACAACCAAGTTAGCGGGAGTCTTAATGAGCAGTTCTTC. It translates to CASSQHNQVSGSLNEQFF. The J gene is TRBJ2-1, the V gene TRBV3-1 (or the pseudogene TRBV3-2), with TRBD2 matching over 9 bases. Germline assignment: CDR1 LGHDT and CDR2 YNNKEL (reference sequence). V dropped 6 bases and J dropped 7; count of bases not matched to a gene: 19. This CDR3 contains 18 residues.

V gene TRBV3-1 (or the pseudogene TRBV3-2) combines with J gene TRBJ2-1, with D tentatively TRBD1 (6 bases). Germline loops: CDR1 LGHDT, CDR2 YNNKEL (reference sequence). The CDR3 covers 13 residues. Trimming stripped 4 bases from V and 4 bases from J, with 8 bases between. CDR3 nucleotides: TGTGCCAGCAGCCCCGACAGGTACAATGAGCAGTTCTTC. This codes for CASSPDRYNEQFF.

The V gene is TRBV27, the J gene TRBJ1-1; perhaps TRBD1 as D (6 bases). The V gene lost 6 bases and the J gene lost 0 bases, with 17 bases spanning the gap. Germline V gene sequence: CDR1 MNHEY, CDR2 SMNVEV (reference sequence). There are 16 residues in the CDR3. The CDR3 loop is CASRRSGQIMNTEAFF. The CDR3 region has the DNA TGTGCCAGCAGGAGAAGTGGACAGATCATGAACACTGAAGCTTTCTTT.

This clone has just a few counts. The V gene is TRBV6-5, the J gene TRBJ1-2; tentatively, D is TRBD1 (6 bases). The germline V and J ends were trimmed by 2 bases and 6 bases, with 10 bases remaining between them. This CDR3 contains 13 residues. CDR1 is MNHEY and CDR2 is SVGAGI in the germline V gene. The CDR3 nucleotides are TGTGCCAGCAGTTACAGGGGGGGGGATGGCTACACCTTC. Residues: CASSYRGGDGYTF.

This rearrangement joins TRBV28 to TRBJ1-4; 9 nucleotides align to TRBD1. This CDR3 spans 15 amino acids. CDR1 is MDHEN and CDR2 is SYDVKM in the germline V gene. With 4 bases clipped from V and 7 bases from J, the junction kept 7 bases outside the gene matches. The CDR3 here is CASSSSGTGSEKLFF. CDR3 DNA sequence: TGTGCCAGCAGTTCATCCGGGACAGGGAGTGAAAAACTGTTTTTT.

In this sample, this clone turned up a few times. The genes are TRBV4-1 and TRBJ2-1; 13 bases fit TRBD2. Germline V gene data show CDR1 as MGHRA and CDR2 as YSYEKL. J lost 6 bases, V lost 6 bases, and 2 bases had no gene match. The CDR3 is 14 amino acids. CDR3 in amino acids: CASRRTSGSNEQFF. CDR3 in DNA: TGCGCCAGCAGGAGGACTAGCGGGAGCAATGAGCAGTTCTTC.

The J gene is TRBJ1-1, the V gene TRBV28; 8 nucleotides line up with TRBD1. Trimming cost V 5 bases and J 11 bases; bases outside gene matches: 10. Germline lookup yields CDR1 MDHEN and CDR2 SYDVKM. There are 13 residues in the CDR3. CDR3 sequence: CASSDTGGEWAFF. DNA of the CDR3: TGTGCCAGCAGTGATACAGGGGGAGAGTGGGCTTTCTTT.

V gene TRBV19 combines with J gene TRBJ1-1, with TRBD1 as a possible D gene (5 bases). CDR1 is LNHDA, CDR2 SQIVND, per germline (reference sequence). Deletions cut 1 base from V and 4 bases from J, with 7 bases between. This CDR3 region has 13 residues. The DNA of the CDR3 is TGTGCCAGTAGTATAGTGGGGGGCACTGAAGCTTTCTTT. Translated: CASSIVGGTEAFF.

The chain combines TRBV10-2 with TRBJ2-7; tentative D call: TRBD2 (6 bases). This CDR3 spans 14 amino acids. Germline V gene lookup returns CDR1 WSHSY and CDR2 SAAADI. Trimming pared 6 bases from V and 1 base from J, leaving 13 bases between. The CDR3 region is CASRTSTRSYEQYF. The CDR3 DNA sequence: TGCGCCAGCAGAACGTCGACTAGATCCTACGAGCAGTACTTC.

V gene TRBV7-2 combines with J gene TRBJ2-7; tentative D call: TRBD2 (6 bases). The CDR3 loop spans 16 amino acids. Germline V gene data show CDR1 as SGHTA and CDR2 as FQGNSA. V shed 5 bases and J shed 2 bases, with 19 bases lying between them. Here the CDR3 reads CASSARPVGGAYEQYF. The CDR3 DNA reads TGTGCCAGCAGCGCTCGCCCGGTGGGGGGTGCCTACGAGCAGTACTTC.

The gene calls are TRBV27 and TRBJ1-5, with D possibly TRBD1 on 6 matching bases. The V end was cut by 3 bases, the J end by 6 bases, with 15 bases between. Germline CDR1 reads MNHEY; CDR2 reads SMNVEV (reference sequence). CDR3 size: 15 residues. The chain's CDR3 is CASSFSVRGSQPQHF. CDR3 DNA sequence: TGTGCCAGCAGTTTTAGTGTTAGGGGGTCTCAGCCCCAGCATTTT.

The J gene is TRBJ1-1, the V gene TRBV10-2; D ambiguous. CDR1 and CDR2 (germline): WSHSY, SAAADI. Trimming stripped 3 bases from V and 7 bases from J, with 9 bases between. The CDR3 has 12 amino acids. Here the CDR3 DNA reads TGCGCCAGCAGTGATCTGATGAGTGAAGCTTTCTTT. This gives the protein CASSDLMSEAFF.

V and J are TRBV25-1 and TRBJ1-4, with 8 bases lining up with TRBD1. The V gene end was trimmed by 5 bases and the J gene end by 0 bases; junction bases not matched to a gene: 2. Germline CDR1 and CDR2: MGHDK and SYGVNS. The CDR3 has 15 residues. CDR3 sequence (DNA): TGTGCCAGCAGTCCAGGGGGCGCAACTAATGAAAAACTGTTTTTT. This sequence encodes CASSPGGATNEKLFF.